Listed here is a single T cell receptor (beta chain). Profiled with immunoSEQ multiplex PCR; TCRdb holds only in-frame clones, not every one. The data show about 610,000 clones, with roughly 90% seen just once and approximately 0.01% held by the top ten. From germline, CDR1 is LNHDA and CDR2 SQIVND (reference sequence). The length of the CDR3 is 16 residues. Trimming took 4 bases from V and 3 from J, leaving 18 bases between them. This record comes from a study of shared T cell receptors in the human thymus. These data also formed part of another study, on human thymus T cells. From that second work: The source of the thymus tissue was resections taken during corrective heart surgery. Among unrelated individuals, related research reported thymic repertoires that overlapped highly.

V usage is TRBV19 and J usage is TRBJ2-5, with D perhaps TRBD2 (5 bases). The TCR sequence derives from a boy in the first two years of life with a congenital heart defect. Sequencing was done on a sample of thymocytes. The CDR3 nucleotides read TGTGCCAGTAGTACCCTTCCTCTAGCTAGGGAAGAGACCCAGTACTTC. The encoded protein is CASSTLPLAREETQYF.